Sequencing of this T cell receptor (beta chain) was carried out in a study of blood T cell repertoires in COVID-19. Study at large: Specimens from acute and convalescent COVID-19 originated in the United States, Italy and Spain.

Original data processing: Counts of nucleated cells, estimated from reference gene primer amplification, were obtained. Profiled with immunoSEQ multiplex PCR; TCRdb holds only in-frame clones, not every one. V, J and clone size were drawn from that table, and D and trimming were deduced from the DNA. The data contain 410,000 or so clones, approximately 89% of them singletons. CDR3 length equals 15 residues. CDR1 and CDR2 from the germline V gene are MNHEY and SVGEGT. Trimming left V 1 base short and J 4 bases short, with 11 bases between. Followed over time, Seattle patients had been enrolled while infection was active.

Sequencing input: peripheral blood. J is TRBJ2-1 and V is TRBV6-2 or TRBV6-3, with D possibly TRBD2 on 7 matching bases. The clonotype was recovered from a middle-aged woman with COVID-19, enrolled during active disease. CDR3 sequence reads: CASSYFGGQYNEQFF. As DNA, the CDR3 is TGTGCCAGCAGTTACTTCGGGGGGCAGTACAATGAGCAGTTCTTC.